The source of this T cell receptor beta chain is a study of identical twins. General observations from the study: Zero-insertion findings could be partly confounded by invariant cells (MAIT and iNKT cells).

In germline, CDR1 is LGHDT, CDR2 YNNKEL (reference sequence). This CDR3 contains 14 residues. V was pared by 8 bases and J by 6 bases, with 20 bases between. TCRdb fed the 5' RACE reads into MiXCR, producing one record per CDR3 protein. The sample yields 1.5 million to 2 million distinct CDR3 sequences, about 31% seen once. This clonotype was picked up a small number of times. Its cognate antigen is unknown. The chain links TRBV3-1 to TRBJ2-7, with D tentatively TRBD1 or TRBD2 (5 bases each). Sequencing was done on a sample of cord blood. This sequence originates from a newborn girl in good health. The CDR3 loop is CASGLSWGRGEQYF. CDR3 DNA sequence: TGTGCCAGCGGGCTTTCTTGGGGGAGAGGCGAGCAGTACTTC.